One sample yielded the 19 T cell receptor beta chains listed below, sequenced in a study of tumor-infiltrating lymphocytes in primary liver carcinoma. Germline DNA was extracted alongside blood RNA, which was obtained from unsorted whole blood. The authors made TCR beta cDNA from 450 to 600 ng total RNA with a constant-region primer. TCR beta libraries came from three nested multiplex PCR rounds using slightly modified ARM-PCR. The two initial PCR rounds, ten to eleven cycles each, used TRBV1-TRBV30 forward and C-beta reverse primers. TCRdb redid the calling of the multiplex PCR reads with MiXCR, one entry per CDR3 protein. The table lists 250,000 to 350,000 distinct CDR3 sequences, roughly 60% of them singletons. Sample: peripheral blood. These TCRs come from a young woman with primary liver carcinoma and hepatitis B virus infection.

This clonotype showed up just once. V and J are TRBV13 and TRBJ2-5; no definite D call. Deletions cut 4 bases from V and 3 bases from J, with 12 bases between. The CDR3 extends over 14 amino acids. Germline V CDR1 and CDR2: PRHDT, FYEKMQ (reference sequence). The CDR3 region is CASSSRLVEETQYF. In DNA form, the CDR3 reads TGTGCCAGCAGCTCCCGGCTGGTGGAAGAGACCCAGTACTTC. The full variable domain, its missing parts supplied by reference TRBV13 and TRBJ2-5, is AAGVIQSPRHLIKEKRETATLKCYPIPRHDTVYWYQQGPGQDPQFLISFYEKMQSDKGSIPDRFSAQQFSDYHSELNMSSLELGDSALYFCASSSRLVEETQYFGPGTRLLVL.

With regard to this clonotype: Possible read error: a much larger clone is one base away. This rearrangement joins TRBV4-3 to TRBJ1-1; unclear D gene. CDR3 length equals 16 residues. V lost 0 bases, J lost 0 bases, and 11 bases lay in between. Germline V lookup: CDR1 LGHNA, CDR2 YSLEER. In DNA form, the CDR3 reads TGCGCCAGCAGCCAAGAAAAGGTTATCATGAACACTGAAGCTTTCTTT. This translates into CASSQEKVIMNTEAFF.

Regarding this clonotype: This clone may be a read error of a much larger clone one base away. The CDR3 does not end in the conserved phenylalanine or tryptophan, so this is likely a read error. The rearrangement links TRBV6-7 to TRBJ1-1; D is uncertain. TRBV6-7 is an open reading frame, and its role is uncertain. The CDR3 sequence is 10 residues long. Trimming left V 10 bases short and J 1 base short, with 4 bases between. The CDR3 DNA reads TGTGCCAACGAGAACACTGAAGCTTTCTCT. This encodes CANENTEAFS.

As to this clonotype: The germline gene is not matched at one end of the junction; a read error may be the cause. The chain uses TRBV13 and TRBJ2-7; tentative D call: TRBD2 (6 bases). The V gene's germline CDR1 is PRHDT and CDR2 FYEKMQ (reference sequence). The CDR3 length is 16 residues. CDR3: CASSSGPGLNSYKQYF. DNA of the CDR3: TGTGCCAGCAGCTCCGGCCCGGGACTGAACTCCTACAAGCAGTACTTC.

This chain joins TRBV7-8 and TRBJ1-5, with 7 bases that match TRBD1. This CDR3 is built from 16 residues. J gave up 7 bases and V 5 bases, and 14 bases lay outside the gene matches. Germline CDR1 SGHVS, CDR2 FQNEAQ. The CDR3 region has the DNA TGTGCCAGCAGCCAATCCGACAGGGAGGTCGGACAGCCCCAGCATTTT. Protein: CASSQSDREVGQPQHF.

Concerning this clonotype itself: Since a much larger clone is just one base distant, this may be a read error. This chain joins TRBV6-5 and TRBJ2-5; D uncertain. V gave up 10 bases and J gave up 3 bases, with 18 bases separating them. CDR3 length equals 14 residues. Looked up from germline, CDR1 is MNHEY and CDR2 is SVGAGI. The chain's CDR3 is CATRAPTLEETQYF. CDR3 coding DNA: TGTGCCACCCGGGCCCCTACCCTAGAAGAGACCCAGTACTTC.

This clonotype occurred many times. V and J are TRBV6-5 and TRBJ2-1; 10 bases fit TRBD2. With 0 bases clipped from V and 8 bases from J, the junction kept 4 bases outside the gene matches. The CDR3 consists of 15 residues. Germline V gene lookup returns CDR1 MNHEY and CDR2 SVGAGI. CDR3 sequence (DNA): TGTGCCAGCAGTTACTCTAGCGGGAGGTTGTATGAGCAGTTCTTC. Translation: CASSYSSGRLYEQFF.

This clonotype has a count of ten or more. The gene calls are TRBV12-3 or TRBV12-4 and TRBJ2-5; D may be TRBD1 (5 bases). V lost 3 bases, J lost 1 base, and 9 bases lay in between. The CDR3 runs to 14 residues. This CDR3 reads CASSFVDSQETQYF. In DNA, the CDR3 is TGTGCCAGCAGTTTTGTAGACAGCCAAGAGACCCAGTACTTC.

J is TRBJ2-5 and V is TRBV6-5, with TRBD1 as a possible D gene (6 bases). This CDR3 is 12 amino acids long. V lost 7 bases and J lost 10, with 16 bases in between. CDR1 is MNHEY, CDR2 SVGAGI, per germline. The CDR3 reads CASIKQGGIQYF. The CDR3 coding sequence is TGTGCCAGCATCAAACAGGGTGGGATCCAGTACTTC.

This clonotype was seen only a few times. This rearrangement joins TRBV12-3 or TRBV12-4 to TRBJ2-3, with D perhaps TRBD2 (6 bases). CDR3 length: 15 amino acids. The germline V and J ends were trimmed by 3 bases and 5 bases, with 15 bases remaining between them. The CDR3 DNA follows: TGTGCCAGCAGTTTCGGGGGTCTGCGGGGAGATACGCAGTATTTT. Its translation: CASSFGGLRGDTQYF.

This sequence joins TRBV28 and TRBJ2-1; TRBD2 might be the D (5 bases). This CDR3 has 17 amino acids. V lost 4 bases and J lost 2, with 18 bases in between. Germline assignment: CDR1 MDHEN and CDR2 SYDVKM. CDR3 sequence reads: CASSSLGGRGTYNEQFF. CDR3 nucleotide sequence: TGTGCCAGCAGTTCCCTAGGCGGGCGCGGAACCTACAATGAGCAGTTCTTC.

This clonotype was observed many times. The V call is TRBV12-3 or TRBV12-4, the J call TRBJ1-5; 8 nucleotides line up with TRBD1. J lost 4 bases, V lost 3 bases, and 2 bases had no gene match. The CDR3 has 14 amino acids. The CDR3 DNA follows: TGTGCCAGCAGTTTCCGGGACAGGAATCAGCCCCAGCATTTT. Its protein is CASSFRDRNQPQHF.

Only a few counts were recorded for this clonotype. V usage is TRBV6-5 and J usage is TRBJ1-1; D is uncertain. The CDR3 extends over 15 amino acids. The ends were cut back, 5 bases at V and 6 bases at J, with 19 bases in the middle. Germline CDR1 is MNHEY and CDR2 is SVGAGI. DNA of the CDR3: TGTGCCAGCAGTGAGTTTGGTCCCGTGGGCTCTGAAGCTTTCTTT. Protein sequence: CASSEFGPVGSEAFF.

The rearrangement links TRBV7-9 to TRBJ2-7, with D maybe TRBD2 (6 bases). This CDR3 region has 14 residues. Germline V gene data show CDR1 as SEHNR and CDR2 as FQNEAQ (reference sequence). V lost 5 bases and J 3 bases, leaving 14 bases between the germline ends. CDR3 sequence: CASSRSGGIYEQYF. As DNA, the CDR3 is TGTGCCAGCAGCCGCTCCGGCGGGATCTACGAGCAGTACTTC.

Concerning this clonotype: Because the CDR3 is missing its conserved closing phenylalanine or tryptophan, this is likely a read error. The V and J genes are TRBV4-2 and TRBJ2-3; TRBD2 matches 8 bases. V was clipped by 0 bases and J by 6 bases; unmatched bases: 5. The CDR3 totals 15 residues. CDR1 LGHNA and CDR2 YNFKEQ come from the germline V gene. CDR3 loop: CASSQEYGRADTQYH. The CDR3 bases are TGTGCCAGCAGCCAAGAATACGGGAGGGCCGATACGCAGTATCAT.

In its sample, this clonotype was seen many times. The CDR3, as DNA: TGTGCCAGCAGTTACGGCCGGATAAGGAGCGAAAAACTGTTTTTT. Amino acid sequence: CASSYGRIRSEKLFF. J is TRBJ1-4 and V is TRBV6-5; no reliable D call. Germline V gene sequence: CDR1 MNHEY, CDR2 SVGAGI. The CDR3 runs to 15 residues. V gave up 2 bases and J gave up 8 bases, with 15 bases separating them.

CDR3 protein: CASSSDRGNEQFF. The CDR3 DNA follows: TGTGCCAGCAGCTCGGACAGGGGAAATGAGCAGTTCTTC. The chain has TRBV7-8 and TRBJ2-1; 9 positions agree with TRBD1. Unmatched junction bases numbered 2, after V lost 4 bases and J lost 7 bases. The CDR3 covers 13 residues. Germline-derived CDR1 and CDR2 are SGHVS and FQNEAQ.

In this sample, this clonotype turned up many times. The rearrangement uses TRBV6-1 and TRBJ1-1; D gene uncertain. Trimming removed 3 bases at V and 1 base at J, with 0 bases between. The CDR3 totals 11 residues. Germline CDR1 reads MNHNS; CDR2 reads SASEGT. CDR3 nucleotide sequence: TGTGCCAGCAGTGAGAACACTGAAGCTTTCTTT. It translates to CASSENTEAFF.

This clonotype was observed once. Just one base apart from a much larger clone, this may be a read error. The rearrangement links TRBV12-3 or TRBV12-4 to TRBJ2-2; 8 bases are shared with TRBD2. V trimming: 9 bases; J trimming: 4 bases; junction bases outside the gene matches: 13. CDR3 size: 16 residues. CDR3 sequence: CARSAHGLAGTGELFF. Here the CDR3 DNA reads TGTGCCAGAAGTGCCCACGGTCTAGCGGGCACCGGGGAGCTGTTTTTT.